The present TCR beta chain was sequenced within a study of cytomegalovirus exposure and HLA in healthy donors. In regard to this clone: What it recognizes is unknown.

Findings of the study overall: The study dropped some indistinguishable V segments, TRBV6-2 and TRBV6-3 among them. Evidence from a later analysis indicated that most CMV-associated TCR beta chains looked HLA-restricted.

PCR amplification relied on 60 Vbeta primers (plus 13 Jbeta primers). Repertoires were generated with immunoSEQ multiplex PCR, while TCRdb's copy carries only in-frame clones and drops some. The data show approximately 150,000 clones, around 82% seen once. Donors in the study were healthy people who gave bone marrow. Per germline, CDR1 LNHDA and CDR2 SQIVND (reference sequence). CDR3 length equals 13 residues. J gave up 3 bases and V 7 bases, and 4 bases lay outside the gene matches. The source of this sequence is a man between 25 and 39 years old in good health and CMV-seronegative. The specimen was PBMCs. The chain has TRBV19 and TRBJ2-3; 7 nucleotides match TRBD1. The CDR3 is CASKLQGTDTQYF. The CDR3 DNA sequence: TGTGCCAGTAAGTTACAGGGGACAGATACGCAGTATTTT.